This T cell receptor beta chain was profiled in a study of vaccination effects on CD4 cells after COVID-19. Profiled with immunoSEQ multiplex PCR; TCRdb holds only in-frame clones, not every one. The top ten clones hold roughly 2.3% of a sample with tens of thousands of clones, around 73% of them seen once. Study-level findings and limits: Convalescent patients were scarce, and early post-infection timepoints were absent.

Upon completion of more than 9 days in culture, CD4+ T cells were isolated. Participants completed two doses of the BNT162b2 or mRNA-1273 vaccine. V was trimmed by 4 bases and J by 1 base, leaving 14 bases between them. The CDR3 extends over 16 amino acids. CDR1 and CDR2 from the germline V gene are MGHRA and YSYEKL. With regard to this clone: No antigen is known for it.

V and J are TRBV4-1 and TRBJ2-1; unclear D gene. The starting material was CD4+ T cells from PBMCs cultured without peptide, obtained after COVID-19 vaccination. This clonotype was sampled from a human donor who received a COVID-19 vaccine. The CDR3 sequence is CASSPYWAASYNEQFF. Here the CDR3 DNA reads TGCGCCAGCAGCCCCTACTGGGCCGCTTCCTACAATGAGCAGTTCTTC.